What follows is one T cell receptor (beta chain) and its context. The entry originates in a study of blood T cell repertoires in COVID-19. Study-wide context: Samples taken during acute and convalescent COVID-19 were collected in the United States, Italy and Spain. PBMCs, B-cell-depleted T cells, or T cells were the source of the cDNA or gDNA that made up the material.

In the original analysis: Estimated nucleated cell counts came from reference gene primer amplification. TCRdb keeps only in-frame clones here, not all; method: immunoSEQ multiplex PCR. The V and J calls and clone size were taken over from that table, and D and trimming were inferred from the DNA. The sample has fewer than 350,000 clones; roughly 86% are singletons. The TCR was taken from a woman aged 30 to 39 who had recovered from COVID-19. The sequencing input was peripheral blood.

CDR3 DNA: TGTGCCAGCAGTTACTACGACAGGGACTACGAGCAGTACTTC. It encodes CASSYYDRDYEQYF. The chain recombines TRBV25-1 with TRBJ2-7; 7 bases are a match to TRBD1. This CDR3 contains 14 residues. J gave up 3 bases and V 5 bases, and 7 bases lay outside the gene matches. Germline V gene data show CDR1 as MGHDK and CDR2 as SYGVNS.